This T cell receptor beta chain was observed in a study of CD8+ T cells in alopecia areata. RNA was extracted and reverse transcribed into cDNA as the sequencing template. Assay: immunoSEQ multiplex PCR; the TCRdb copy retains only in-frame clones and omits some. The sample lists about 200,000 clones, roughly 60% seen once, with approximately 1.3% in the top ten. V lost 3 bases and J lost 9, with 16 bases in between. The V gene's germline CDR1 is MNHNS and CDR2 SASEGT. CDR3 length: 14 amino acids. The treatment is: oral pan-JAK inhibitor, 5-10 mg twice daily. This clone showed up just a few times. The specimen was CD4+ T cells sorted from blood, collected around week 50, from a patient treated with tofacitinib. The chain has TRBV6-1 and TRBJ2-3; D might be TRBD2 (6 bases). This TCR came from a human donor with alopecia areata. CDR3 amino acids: CASSEEGHGSTQYF. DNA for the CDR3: TGTGCCAGCAGTGAGGAAGGACACGGGAGCACGCAGTATTTT.